This T cell receptor beta chain was captured by sequencing in a study of T-cell memory formation after mild COVID-19. Looking at the study overall: TCR clusters were largely donor specific.

CDR3 length equals 12 residues. V was trimmed by 0 bases and J by 8 bases, leaving 10 bases between them. Germline lookup yields CDR1 DFQATT and CDR2 SNEGSKA (reference sequence). A single record per CDR3 protein comes from TCRdb applying MiXCR to the 5' RACE reads. The table lists about 500,000 distinct CDR3 sequences, 20% of them singletons. Sequencing input: PBMCs or a T cell subset sorted from them (not recorded which). The J gene is TRBJ1-2, the V gene TRBV20-1; weak D call: TRBD1 (5 bases). The TCR originated in an adult woman who had mild COVID-19 (a few samples of this study predate the infection). Cell type and time point are not known. The CDR3 loop is CSARDSGHGYTF. The CDR3 DNA reads TGCAGTGCTAGAGATTCGGGGCACGGCTACACCTTC.